Below are 7 T cell receptor beta chains sequenced from a single sample in a study of T-cell memory formation after mild COVID-19. TCRdb ran MiXCR on the 5' RACE reads and lists one entry per CDR3 protein. The top ten hold roughly 8.9% of the sample, which has roughly 400,000 distinct CDR3 sequences, 20% to 25% seen once. The sample consisted of PBMCs or a T cell subset sorted from them (not recorded which). The receptors were gathered from an adult woman who had mild COVID-19 (a few samples of this study predate the infection). Cell type and time point are not known.

The chain is built from TRBV29-1 and TRBJ1-2, with 7 bases lining up with TRBD1. Germline V CDR1 and CDR2: SQVTM, ANQGSEA. After removal of 0 bases from V and 7 bases from J, the junction contained 8 bases not matched to a gene. The CDR3 loop spans 14 amino acids. The CDR3 spells CSVEEMRQGGGYTF. In DNA form, the CDR3 reads TGCAGCGTTGAAGAAATGAGGCAGGGGGGTGGCTACACCTTC.

In this sample, this clonotype turned up once. This chain uses TRBV30 with TRBJ2-1, with D unclear. The V gene's germline CDR1 is GTSNPN and CDR2 SVGIG (reference sequence). The CDR3 runs 13 residues. The germline V and J ends were trimmed by 0 bases and 7 bases, with 10 bases remaining between them. Written as DNA, the CDR3 is TGTGCCTGGAGTGTACTTGTGCGGAATGAGCAGTTCTTC. The encoded protein is CAWSVLVRNEQFF.

This clonotype was observed a few times. The chain carries TRBV12-3 or TRBV12-4 and TRBJ2-7, with D possibly matching TRBD1 (6 bases). Trimming stripped 4 bases from V and 6 bases from J, with 16 bases between. The CDR3 is 14 amino acids. CDR3 in amino acids: CASSWTVTGLEQYF. The CDR3, as DNA: TGTGCCAGCAGTTGGACCGTCACAGGGCTCGAGCAGTACTTC.

This clonotype was seen many times. The chain couples TRBV4-2 to TRBJ1-2, with no clear D. V gave up 1 base and J gave up 2 bases, with 2 bases separating them. The germline CDR1 and CDR2 sequences are LGHNA and YNFKEQ. The CDR3 length is 12 residues. This CDR3 is CASSQGNYGYTF. The CDR3 coding sequence is TGTGCCAGCAGCCAAGGCAACTATGGCTACACCTTC.

The chain has TRBV4-2 and TRBJ1-2; D call uncertain. Germline-derived CDR1 and CDR2 are LGHNA and YNFKEQ. V lost 0 bases and J lost 0, with 14 bases in between. CDR3 length: 17 amino acids. CDR3 sequence reads: CASSQDYSGPPNYGYTF. The CDR3 DNA reads as TGTGCCAGCAGCCAAGACTACAGCGGTCCACCTAACTATGGCTACACCTTC.

CDR3 bases: TGCAGTGCTAGAGATTTAGGGGAGTCTAATGAAAAACTGTTTTTT. This gives the protein CSARDLGESNEKLFF. This chain uses TRBV20-1 with TRBJ1-4; TRBD1 might be the D (5 bases). This CDR3 has 15 residues. Trimming took off 0 bases at V and 3 bases at J, with 11 bases between the two ends. Germline V CDR1 and CDR2: DFQATT, SNEGSKA (reference sequence).

This clonotype has just a few counts. This chain links TRBV6-5 with TRBJ2-5; 9 bases are shared with TRBD1. From germline, CDR1 is MNHEY and CDR2 SVGAGI. V shed 9 bases and J 0 bases; nucleotides not matched to a gene: 5. The CDR3 runs to 14 residues. The CDR3 protein is CASKGQGYQETQYF. The CDR3 region has the DNA TGTGCCAGTAAGGGACAGGGCTACCAAGAGACCCAGTACTTC.